The clone carrying this TCR beta chain showed up just a few times. The data were taken from a study of human T cells and chemical hapten exposure. The sample's time point: patch test 3, about 24 weeks after DPC sensitization. The treatment is: therapeutic diphenylcyclopropenone sensitization with weekly scalp DPC. A single record per CDR3 protein comes from TCRdb applying MiXCR to the RACE reads. The sample consists of about 190,000 distinct CDR3 sequences, more than 20% of them appearing once. CDR3 length: 12 residues. This chain uses TRBV21-1 with TRBJ2-1; the table's D call, TRBD1, has no DNA check behind it. TRBV21-1 is assigned pseudogene status. Here the sequenced sample was whole blood, taken in connection with sensitization to the hapten diphenylcyclopropenone (DPC). The origin of this receptor is a woman in her forties with alopecia areata. Some clones in this sample may be carry-over from other donors' samples. CDR3 loop: CGGGRGVDEQFF. The CDR3 nucleotides read TGCGGGGGTGGCCGGGGGGTGGATGAGCAGTTCTTC.